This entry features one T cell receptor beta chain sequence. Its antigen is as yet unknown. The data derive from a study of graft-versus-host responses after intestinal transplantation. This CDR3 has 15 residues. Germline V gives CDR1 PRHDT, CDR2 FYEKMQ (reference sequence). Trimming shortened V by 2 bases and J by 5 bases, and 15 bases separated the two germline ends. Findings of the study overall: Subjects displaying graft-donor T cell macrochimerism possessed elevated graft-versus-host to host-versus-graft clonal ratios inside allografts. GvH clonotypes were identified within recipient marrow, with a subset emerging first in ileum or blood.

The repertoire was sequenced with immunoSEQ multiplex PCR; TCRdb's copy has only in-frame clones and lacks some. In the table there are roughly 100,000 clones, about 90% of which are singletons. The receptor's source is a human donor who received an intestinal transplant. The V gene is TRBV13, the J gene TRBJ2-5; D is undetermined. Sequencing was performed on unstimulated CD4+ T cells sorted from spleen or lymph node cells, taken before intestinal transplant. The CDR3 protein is CASSLRSRLLETQYF. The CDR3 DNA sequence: TGTGCCAGCAGCTTAAGGTCGAGGTTATTGGAGACCCAGTACTTC.